The 28 T cell receptor beta chains in this list originate from one sample, sequenced in a study of breast tumors, draining lymph nodes, adjacent tissues. MiXCR was run by TCRdb on the multiplex PCR reads, yielding one entry per CDR3 protein. Seen here are 150,000 to 250,000 distinct CDR3 sequences, around 29% observed once, and the top ten hold about 4.3%. Samples came from axillary lymph nodes draining the breast cancer. Sequencing was performed on axillary lymph node tissue. The origin of the receptors is a female donor with breast cancer. Some clones in this sample may be carry-over from other donors' samples.

Many counts were recorded for this clonotype. The CDR3 sequence is CASSEQDRGNTIYF. CDR3 DNA: TGTGCCAGCAGTGAACAGGACAGAGGAAACACCATATATTTT. This chain uses TRBV6-1 with TRBJ1-3; possible D gene TRBD1, 6 bases. Trimming took 2 bases from V and 4 from J, leaving 9 bases between them. The length of the CDR3 is 14 residues. The V gene's germline CDR1 is MNHNS and CDR2 SASEGT.

About this clonotype itself: A much larger clone differs from this one at a single base, so this may be a read error. This chain uses TRBV9 with TRBJ2-1; 8 bases are shared with TRBD1. Germline V lookup: CDR1 SGDLS, CDR2 YYNGEE. The CDR3 sequence is 16 residues long. The CDR3 nucleotides read TGTGCCAGCAGCGTACTGGGCCAGGGGGCTTACAATGCGCAGTTCTTC. Encoded protein: CASSVLGQGAYNAQFF.

This clonotype has at least ten counts. The chain uses TRBV11-2 and TRBJ1-4, with D unclear. The CDR3 runs 15 residues. The germline CDR1 and CDR2 sequences are SGHAT and FQNNGV. Trimming removed 5 bases at V and 3 bases at J, with 13 bases between. The CDR3 DNA sequence: TGTGCCAGCAGCGAGACTTGGTCACCTAATGAAAAACTGTTTTTT. Protein product: CASSETWSPNEKLFF.

To note about this clonotype: A much more abundant neighbour one base away suggests this may be a read error. The conserved phenylalanine or tryptophan normally closing the CDR3 is absent here, so this likely arose from a read error. The V call is TRBV7-2, the J call TRBJ2-5, with 7 bases fitting TRBD2. This CDR3 is 14 amino acids long. V lost 4 bases to trimming and J lost 5 bases; unmatched junction nucleotides: 7. Germline-derived CDR1 and CDR2 are SGHTA and FQGNSA. The CDR3 loop is CASSSAGLGETQYL. For the CDR3, the DNA is TGTGCCAGCAGCTCAGCGGGACTGGGGGAGACCCAGTACCTC.

This clonotype was observed a few times. The chain joins TRBV5-1 to TRBJ1-1; possible D gene TRBD1, 5 bases. Per germline, CDR1 SGHRS and CDR2 YFSETQ. Trimming cost V 4 bases and J 1 base, with 14 bases left between them. The CDR3 runs 15 residues. The CDR3 nucleotides read TGCGCCAGCAGCACATCCGGGACGAAGAACACTGAAGCTTTCTTT. Its translation is CASSTSGTKNTEAFF.

The rearrangement links TRBV19 to TRBJ1-6; the match to TRBD1 covers 7 bases. This CDR3 is 16 amino acids long. V lost 1 base to trimming and J lost 7 bases; unmatched junction nucleotides: 7. Germline loops: CDR1 LNHDA, CDR2 SQIVND (reference sequence). The CDR3 loop is CASSIGQGRGNSPLHF. DNA of the CDR3: TGTGCCAGTAGTATAGGACAGGGTCGAGGGAATTCACCCCTCCACTTT.

This clonotype was picked up a small number of times. This may come from a read error, since a much larger clone is one base off. This rearrangement joins TRBV20-1 to TRBJ2-1, with D perhaps TRBD1 (7 bases). This CDR3 is 15 amino acids long. Germline V gene data show CDR1 as DFQATT and CDR2 as SNEGSKA (reference sequence). V lost 3 bases to trimming and J lost 6 bases, with 18 bases between them. In nucleotides, the CDR3 is TGCAGTGCTAGGTCAGGGGGGCTGACCTCCAATGAGCAGTTCTTC. Translated, it gives CSARSGGLTSNEQFF.

This clonotype has a count of ten or more. V gene TRBV28 combines with J gene TRBJ1-4, with a weak D call TRBD1 (6 bases). The germline V gene encodes CDR1 MDHEN and CDR2 SYDVKM. The CDR3 is 13 residues long. The V end was cut by 10 bases, the J end by 5 bases, with 14 bases between. CDR3 protein: CATLTGTNEKLFF. DNA for the CDR3: TGTGCCACCTTAACAGGGACGAATGAAAAACTGTTTTTT.

This clonotype has only a few counts. The J gene is TRBJ1-2, the V gene TRBV29-1, with no clear D. Trimming stripped 6 bases from V and 8 bases from J, with 10 bases between. Germline CDR1 and CDR2: SQVTM and ANQGSEA. CDR3 length: 10 residues. The CDR3 protein is CSVDGSGYTF. CDR3 nucleotide sequence: TGCAGCGTGGACGGGTCGGGCTACACCTTC.

This clonotype was seen many times. The V call is TRBV13, the J call TRBJ2-3, with 9 bases identical to TRBD2. Germline trimming cut 1 base from V and 7 bases from J; bases unmatched to any gene: 3. CDR3 size: 14 residues. Per germline, CDR1 PRHDT and CDR2 FYEKMQ (reference sequence). The CDR3 sequence: CASSLVSGGNTQYF. In DNA form, the CDR3 reads TGTGCCAGCAGCTTAGTCAGCGGGGGGAATACGCAGTATTTT.

This clonotype appeared many times. The DNA for the CDR3 is TGTGCCAGCAGTTACAGGGGACAGGGCTATGGCTACACCTTC. It encodes CASSYRGQGYGYTF. The rearrangement links TRBV6-6 to TRBJ1-2, with 9 positions matching TRBD1. In germline, CDR1 is MNHNY, CDR2 SVGAGI (reference sequence). V trimming: 2 bases; J trimming: 4 bases; junction bases outside the gene matches: 2. The CDR3 covers 14 residues.

The gene calls are TRBV7-2 and TRBJ1-1; D perhaps matches TRBD1 (5 bases). The CDR3 length is 12 residues. Germline CDR1 is SGHTA and CDR2 is FQGNSA. Trimming took 5 bases from V and 9 from J, leaving 13 bases between them. DNA for the CDR3: TGTGCCAGCAGCCAGCGGGACGGTAAAGCTTTCTTT. Encoded protein: CASSQRDGKAFF.

This clonotype was detected ten times or more. The rearrangement links TRBV19 to TRBJ2-7, with no clear D. The CDR3 extends over 11 amino acids. Germline CDR1 and CDR2: LNHDA and SQIVND (reference sequence). V was cut by 4 bases and J by 4 bases, with 5 bases left in between. The CDR3 DNA reads TGTGCCAGTAGTAGCCCTTACGAGCAGTACTTC. This sequence encodes CASSSPYEQYF.

This chain joins TRBV7-9 and TRBJ1-6, with no clear D. From germline, CDR1 is SEHNR and CDR2 FQNEAQ (reference sequence). Trimming removed 4 bases from V and 13 bases from J, with 20 bases in between. This CDR3 comprises 15 residues. The CDR3 loop reads CASSSVTELKAPLHF. In DNA form, the CDR3 reads TGTGCCAGCAGCTCGGTTACGGAGCTGAAAGCGCCCCTCCACTTT.

Many counts were recorded for this clonotype. The chain uses TRBV5-1 and TRBJ2-3; 8 bases match TRBD2. Looked up from germline, CDR1 is SGHRS and CDR2 is YFSETQ. V gave up 0 bases and J gave up 4 bases; unmatched junction bases: 7. The CDR3 has 16 residues. In nucleotides, the CDR3 is TGCGCCAGCAGCTTGGAAGGCGGGAGGATCCCAGATACGCAGTATTTT. Protein product: CASSLEGGRIPDTQYF.

The V gene is TRBV20-1, the J gene TRBJ1-5; D may be TRBD1 (6 bases). Germline values: CDR1 DFQATT, CDR2 SNEGSKA (reference sequence). The germline V and J ends were trimmed by 0 bases and 11 bases, with 14 bases remaining between them. CDR3 length: 13 amino acids. CDR3 residues: CSARDRGGGAQHF. CDR3 coding DNA: TGCAGTGCTAGAGATCGGGGAGGGGGGGCCCAGCATTTT.

This clonotype has a count of ten or more. The chain links TRBV20-1 to TRBJ1-3; D gene uncertain. The CDR3 consists of 13 residues. V lost 4 bases and J lost 3, with 10 bases in between. Germline assignment: CDR1 DFQATT and CDR2 SNEGSKA (reference sequence). CDR3 region: CSATDNVGNTIYF. Here the CDR3 DNA reads TGCAGTGCTACCGACAATGTTGGAAACACCATATATTTT.

This clonotype was counted many times. The chain uses TRBV19 and TRBJ2-7; D is unresolved. V lost 5 bases and J 3 bases, leaving 17 bases between the germline ends. Germline-derived CDR1 and CDR2 are LNHDA and SQIVND (reference sequence). The CDR3 totals 15 residues. As DNA, the CDR3 is TGTGCCAGTAGTGATGGAGCGAGACCCATCTACGAGCAGTACTTC. Its translation is CASSDGARPIYEQYF.

This clonotype was observed at least ten times. This sequence joins TRBV20-1 and TRBJ2-1, with D unresolved. This CDR3 has 10 amino acids. V was clipped by 6 bases and J by 12 bases, with 12 bases between them. Germline V gene sequence: CDR1 DFQATT, CDR2 SNEGSKA (reference sequence). The CDR3 coding sequence is TGCAGTGCAACTGAGATTGGGCAGTTCTTC. This translates into CSATEIGQFF.

V gene TRBV30 combines with J gene TRBJ1-1; D may be TRBD1 (5 bases). This CDR3 contains 13 residues. Germline-derived CDR1 and CDR2 are GTSNPN and SVGIG (reference sequence). V dropped 0 bases and J dropped 1 base, with 6 bases sitting between them. For the CDR3, the DNA is TGTGCCTGGAGTGTAGGGGCGAACACTGAAGCTTTCTTT. As protein: CAWSVGANTEAFF.

This clonotype was recorded a few times. A much bigger clone sits one base away, suggesting this may be a read error. The chain carries TRBV5-1 and TRBJ2-5, with 8 bases identical to TRBD2. V lost 4 bases and J lost 0; bases outside the gene matches: 8. Germline V gene data show CDR1 as SGHRS and CDR2 as YFSETQ. CDR3 length: 16 residues. The CDR3 is CASSQGGAGDQETQYF. The CDR3 DNA follows: TGCGCCAGCAGCCAGGGTGGAGCGGGGGACCAAGAGACCCAGTACTTC.

This clonotype was detected ten times or more. The junction shows a germline mismatch at one end, possibly a read error. The chain carries TRBV2 and TRBJ2-5, with TRBD2 as a possible D gene (6 bases). The CDR3 length is 13 residues. The germline V gene has CDR1 SNHLY and CDR2 FYNNEI. CDR3 sequence reads: CASSEASEETQCF. The CDR3 nucleotides read TGTGCCAGCAGTGAGGCTAGCGAGGAGACCCAGTGCTTC. Looking up the rest from reference TRBV2 and TRBJ2-5 gives the full variable domain: EPEVTQTPSHQVTQMGQEVILRCVPISNHLYFYWYRQILGQKVEFLVSFYNNEISEKSEIFDDQFSVERPDGSNFTLKIRSTKLEDSAMYFCASSEASEETQCFGPGTRLLVL.

The chain couples TRBV2 to TRBJ1-6; possible D gene TRBD1, 5 bases. CDR1 and CDR2 from the germline V gene are SNHLY and FYNNEI. The V end was cut by 10 bases, the J end by 7 bases, with 17 bases between. CDR3 length equals 14 residues. The CDR3 nucleotides are TGTGCCACCCTGGGGGACGGACGGAATTCACCCCTCCACTTT. Protein product: CATLGDGRNSPLHF.

This clonotype was observed once. With a much larger clone just one base away, this may be a read error. The CDR3 spells CASSQGLAKNVQYF. CDR3 sequence (DNA): TGTGCCAGCAGTCAGGGGTTGGCCAAAAACGTTCAGTACTTC. The chain has TRBV2 and TRBJ2-4; D might be TRBD1 (6 bases). CDR3 length: 14 residues. Germline V gene sequence: CDR1 SNHLY, CDR2 FYNNEI. Full variable domain (rest looked up from reference TRBV2 and TRBJ2-4): EPEVTQTPSHQVTQMGQEVILRCVPISNHLYFYWYRQILGQKVEFLVSFYNNEISEKSEIFDDQFSVERPDGSNFTLKIRSTKLEDSAMYFCASSQGLAKNVQYFGAGTRLSVL.

At least ten counts were recorded for this clonotype. The chain uses TRBV6-4 and TRBJ1-2; D may be TRBD1 (6 bases). The CDR3 has 12 amino acids. The ends were cut back, 9 bases at V and 8 bases at J, with 16 bases in the middle. CDR1 and CDR2 from the germline V gene are MRHNA and SNTAGT. The CDR3 DNA reads as TGTGCCAGAGCCAGGGGTCTTCAAGGCTACACCTTC. It specifies CARARGLQGYTF.

This clonotype came up many times. The gene calls are TRBV11-2 and TRBJ2-3; TRBD2 might be the D (5 bases). Trimming took off 5 bases at V and 0 bases at J, with 9 bases between the two ends. Germline loops: CDR1 SGHAT, CDR2 FQNNGV. The CDR3 sequence is 14 residues long. For the CDR3, the DNA is TGTGCCAGCAGCCCGGGGTTCAGCACAGATACGCAGTATTTT. This sequence encodes CASSPGFSTDTQYF.

This clonotype was seen more than once but under ten times. J is TRBJ1-3 and V is TRBV3-1; no reliable D call. Germline CDR1 reads LGHDT; CDR2 reads YNNKEL (reference sequence). The V end was cut by 1 base, the J end by 2 bases, with 12 bases between. The CDR3 loop spans 16 amino acids. This CDR3 reads CASSQGRLFPGNTIYF. CDR3 nucleotide sequence: TGTGCCAGCAGCCAAGGGAGGCTGTTCCCTGGAAACACCATATATTTT.

The sample holds many counts of this clonotype. The chain has TRBV7-8 and TRBJ2-5; 11 bases map to TRBD2. Germline trimming cut 5 bases from V and 5 bases from J; bases unmatched to any gene: 4. This CDR3 has 14 amino acids. Germline V CDR1 and CDR2: SGHVS, FQNEAQ. The DNA for the CDR3 is TGTGCCAGCAGCGACCGGACTAGCGGGGAGACCCAGTACTTC. Its translation is CASSDRTSGETQYF.